This section outlines one TCR beta chain sequence together with its context. The antigen remains undetermined. The sample comes from a study of cytomegalovirus exposure and HLA in healthy donors. The PCR made use of 60 Vbeta and 13 Jbeta primers. Profiled with immunoSEQ multiplex PCR; TCRdb holds only in-frame clones, not every one. The data contain about 130,000 clones, approximately 80% of them seen just once; the ten biggest clones take up about 2.7%. CDR1 and CDR2 (germline): SGHDN, FVKESK. The CDR3 consists of 12 residues. V was clipped by 1 base and J by 5 bases, with 5 bases between them. Broader study findings: When a later analysis compared HLA-associated TCR beta chains with equally common others, the HLA-associated chains turned out to be more clonally expanded and to have lower generation probabilities.

This TCR was sampled from a woman aged 18-35 years in good health and CMV-seropositive. This chain connects TRBV14 to TRBJ2-5; D remains ambiguous. Sequenced sample: PBMCs. This chain's CDR3 is CASSQVGETQYF. DNA of the CDR3: TGTGCCAGCAGCCAAGTGGGCGAGACCCAGTACTTC.